This TCR beta chain was captured in a study of OX40 agonist ivuxolimab in advanced cancers. About the research overall: Hepatocellular carcinoma, melanoma, renal cell or head and neck cancer occurred in dose-escalation patients. Subjects had a mean age of about 57 years, with a range of roughly 20 to 80; roughly 83% were male. Study observations and caveats: In the 0.1-3.0 mg/kg groups, partial responders showed among the lowest expansion.

Comment on this clone: Its target is unknown.

Clones were sequenced by immunoSEQ multiplex PCR, and TCRdb holds only the in-frame ones, with some missing. The profile shows 94,000 or so clones, more than 80% of them singletons. The sample here was CD4+ or CD8+ T cells sorted from blood, taken in a trial of the OX40 agonist ivuxolimab. This TCR derives from an adult with an advanced solid tumor such as melanoma, head and neck, liver or kidney cancer.

The CDR3, as DNA: TGTGCCAGCAGCTTGGGGGCGGGTCAGCCCCAGCATTTT. This translates into CASSLGAGQPQHF. This chain uses TRBV7-9 with TRBJ1-5; TRBD1 might be the D (6 bases). Germline CDR1 SEHNR, CDR2 FQNEAQ (reference sequence). The V end was cut by 3 bases, the J end by 6 bases, with 9 bases between. The CDR3 has 13 residues.